This T cell receptor (beta chain) was captured by sequencing in a study of CD8+ T cells in alopecia areata. V was cut by 6 bases and J by 3 bases, with 11 bases left in between. Germline V gene lookup returns CDR1 SNHLY and CDR2 FYNNEI. This CDR3 has 13 residues. Treatment denoted: oral pan-JAK inhibitor, 5-10 mg twice daily. Extracted RNA was reverse transcribed, and the resulting cDNA served as sequencing template. Assay used: immunoSEQ multiplex PCR; TCRdb lists only in-frame clones, some missing. Seen here are 150,000 to 200,000 clones, about three fifths observed once, and the top ten hold about 0.94%.

The TCR originated in a human donor with alopecia areata. The chain joins TRBV2 to TRBJ1-2, with D possibly TRBD1 on 6 matching bases. Sequenced material: CD4+ T cells sorted from blood, taken at week 24, from a patient treated with tofacitinib. In DNA form, the CDR3 reads TGTGCCAGCAGCCCAGGGGAGGACTATGGCTACACCTTC. It yields the protein CASSPGEDYGYTF.